What follows are 9 T cell receptor beta chains derived from one specimen sequenced in a study of molecular identifiers for immune sequencing clone quantification. A single record per CDR3 protein comes from TCRdb applying MiXCR to the PCR reads. The data contain under 600,000 distinct CDR3 sequences, roughly 23% of them singletons. Sequenced: naive CD8+ T cells from blood, with Jurkat cell RNA spiked in. Subset denoted: FACS-sorted CD8+CD4-CCR7+CD45RA+ naive T cells. The receptors here all came from a human donor in good health. Some libraries in this study had Jurkat cell RNA spiked in.

This clonotype was picked up a small number of times. V is TRBV7-9 and J is TRBJ2-1; weak D call: TRBD1 (5 bases). CDR3 length: 16 amino acids. Looked up from germline, CDR1 is SEHNR and CDR2 is FQNEAQ (reference sequence). The V end was cut by 1 base, the J end by 2 bases, with 12 bases between. The CDR3 loop reads CASSLEAGKPYNEQFF. CDR3 DNA: TGTGCCAGCAGCTTAGAGGCAGGGAAACCCTACAATGAGCAGTTCTTC.

Worth noting for this clonotype: Mismatch with germline at one junction end may stem from a read error. The CDR3 region has the DNA TGTGCCAGCAGCCTGGGGGCAACAACCTACGAGCAGCACTTC. Its protein is CASSLGATTYEQHF. The genes are TRBV6-2 or TRBV6-3 and TRBJ2-7; D is possibly TRBD1 (6 bases). Germline CDR1 is MNHEY and CDR2 is SVGEGT. The CDR3 length is 14 residues.

On this clonotype itself: A much larger clone differs by one base, so this may be a read error. The gene calls are TRBV19 and TRBJ2-3; D is tentatively TRBD1 or TRBD2 (5 bases each). V shed 8 bases and J shed 7 bases, with 19 bases lying between them. CDR1 and CDR2 (germline): LNHDA, SQIVND (reference sequence). CDR3 size: 14 residues. The CDR3 coding sequence is TGTGCCAGTGGTACGGACACGGGGAGTTATACGCAGTATTTT. Translated, it gives CASGTDTGSYTQYF.

This chain connects TRBV5-1 to TRBJ2-7; TRBD1 is a possible D gene (5 bases). The CDR3 runs 17 residues. CDR1 is SGHRS, CDR2 YFSETQ, per germline. The ends were cut back, 4 bases at V and 0 bases at J, with 20 bases in the middle. Here the CDR3 DNA reads TGCGCCAGCAGCCCCTTGGTCAAGCAGACAGCCTCCTACGAGCAGTACTTC. Amino acid sequence: CASSPLVKQTASYEQYF.

This clonotype showed up just a few times. CDR3 nucleotide sequence: TGTGCCAGCAGTCCTAGGGGAGGTCTACGTTCAAACACCATATATTTT. This codes for CASSPRGGLRSNTIYF. V is TRBV28 and J is TRBJ1-3, with D perhaps TRBD1 (5 bases). This CDR3 contains 16 residues. Trimming left V 5 bases short and J 6 bases short, with 20 bases between. From germline, CDR1 is MDHEN and CDR2 SYDVKM.

This clonotype was observed a handful of times. V usage is TRBV29-1 and J usage is TRBJ1-2; weak D call: TRBD1 (5 bases). Germline V lookup: CDR1 SQVTM, CDR2 ANQGSEA. V lost 6 bases and J 3 bases, leaving 8 bases between the germline ends. The CDR3 totals 11 residues. The CDR3 here is CSVKQDYGYTF. As DNA, the CDR3 is TGCAGCGTGAAACAGGACTATGGCTACACCTTC. The full variable domain, in which reference TRBV29-1 and TRBJ1-2 provide the parts outside the CDR3, is SAVISQKPSRDICQRGTSLTIQCQVDSQVTMMFWYRQQPGQSLTLIATANQGSEATYESGFVIDKFPISRPNLTFSTLTVSNMSPEDSSIYLCSVKQDYGYTFGSGTRLTVV.

There are a few counts of this clonotype. The chain employs TRBV6-2 or TRBV6-3 and TRBJ2-7, with D uncertain. CDR1 MNHEY and CDR2 SVGEGT come from the germline V gene. This CDR3 region has 11 residues. Trimming took 3 bases from V and 2 from J, leaving 2 bases between them. In DNA form, the CDR3 reads TGTGCCAGCAGTTATACCTACGAGCAGTACTTC. Its protein is CASSYTYEQYF.

The chain is built from TRBV6-6 and TRBJ2-7; 9 positions match TRBD1. CDR1 MNHNY and CDR2 SVGAGI come from the germline V gene (reference sequence). The trim removed 2 bases at V and 9 bases at J, leaving 11 bases unmatched. This CDR3 comprises 15 residues. Here the CDR3 DNA reads TGTGCCAGCAGTTACCAACCGCGGGACAGGGATGGGCAGTACTTC. Translated, it gives CASSYQPRDRDGQYF.

This clonotype was seen more than once but under ten times. V and J are TRBV4-2 and TRBJ2-7; D is uncertain. This CDR3 is built from 19 residues. V was trimmed by 0 bases and J by 0 bases, leaving 21 bases between them. The germline V gene encodes CDR1 LGHNA and CDR2 YNFKEQ. The CDR3 loop is CASSQDFAGRIVGSYEQYF. The CDR3 nucleotides are TGTGCCAGCAGCCAAGATTTCGCTGGAAGAATTGTAGGCTCCTACGAGCAGTACTTC.